This TCR beta chain came from a study of graft-versus-host responses after intestinal transplantation (dated by TCRdb to about 2021). About the full investigation: Recipients received multivisceral, liver-intestinal, or isolated intestinal transplants. All recipients received anti-thymocyte globulin induction followed by maintenance tacrolimus and steroids for around three years. Bulk TCR-beta CDR3 sequencing was used to track graft-versus-host and host-versus-graft alloreactive T cell clones in the graft, circulation and bone marrow after intestinal transplantation. To identify alloreactive clones, pre-transplant mixed lymphocyte reaction products were sequenced and then compared with unstimulated pre-transplant donor and recipient T cells. A cohort of around 25 intestinal transplant recipients, including one retransplant, was enrolled, and 3 patients lacking pretransplant specimens were excluded. Donor T cell macrochimerism was defined as a peak of at least 4% donor T cells among recipient peripheral blood mononuclear cells. Samples from a few later patients were sequenced in-house on an Illumina MiSeq with MiXCR processing rather than by the commercial service. What the research found in general, with its limitations: In patients with donor T cell macrochimerism, the allografts had high GvH to HvG T cell clonal ratios. Peak levels of circulating GvH clones were associated with declines in HvG clones early after transplant. Conclusions were limited by the relatively low number and heterogeneity of intestinal transplant patients. GvH clones were found in recipient bone marrow, and some of the GvH clones appeared earlier in ileal mucosa or blood, which is consistent with an intestinal mucosal origin.

With respect to this clone: Its binding antigen is unknown. No much larger clonotype is one base removed from it; base qualities were not supplied.

Intraepithelial and lamina propria lymphocytes were isolated from graft specimens using dithiothreitol, EDTA incubations and collagenase D digestion. Serial intestinal graft biopsy specimens collected up to 600 days after transplant underwent bulk TCR-beta sequencing. Libraries were prepared through the immunoSEQ multiplex PCR assay. For most patients, high-throughput TCR-beta CDR3 sequencing of genomic DNA was performed by Adaptive Biotechnologies. The authors' analysis ran thus. TCR sequencing data for 15 to 20 patients were retrieved from Adaptive's ImmunoSEQ software; three other patients were processed with MiXCR and VDJtools. Because the origin of CDR3 nucleotide sequences shared between donor and recipient could not be assigned, those sequences were removed. To be classed as alloreactive, a clone needed at least 2-fold expansion over unstimulated cells and a minimum CFSE-low frequency of 0.002% (template counts) or 0.001% (read counts). Mappable clones were those detected in sequenced pre-transplant spleen, lymph node, or MLR CFSE-low populations of the donor or recipient. Cumulative frequency of alloreactive clones was calculated as a percentage of all sequences weighted by copy number. Held by TCRdb, this immuneACCESS table contains in-frame sequences only and omits some clones. Under half of the omission traces to an unresolved V gene where checked; the cause of the rest is unknown. The V and J calls and the clone size are those of that table, but D and trimming were determined from the DNA. Counted in this sample were over 7,500 clones; approximately 77% of them appeared once. In total, the top ten clones hold 20% to 25% of the sample.

From a lookup of the germline V gene, CDR1 and CDR2 are MRHNA and SNTAGT. From its cysteine to its phenylalanine, the CDR3 spans 15 amino acids. The read is trimmed to its CDR3 DNA, 45 bases read in frame from base 1. At the junction V is shortened by 2 bases and J by 0 bases; bases outside the gene matches: 2. Recombination connected TRBV6-4 to TRBJ2-3; TRBD2 fits 7 bases in the junction. The sample consisted of ileum tissue, taken roughly 470 days after intestinal transplantation. The origin of this receptor is a human patient who received an intestinal transplant, so some T cells may come from the graft donor. The DNA sequence is given as TGTGCCAGCAGTGACGGGCGGGGGAGCACAGATACGCAGTATTTT. It translates to CASSDGRGSTDTQYF.